This T cell receptor (beta chain) originates from a study of shared clonotypes between healthy human individuals. Points from the study as a whole: A handful of donors had around 5% of their naive CD4 clonotypes in common. Researchers found naive subsets generally carried larger estimated richness than memory subsets.

Naivety among CD8 cells was defined by CD45RO negativity and positive CCR7 selection, thereby excluding terminally differentiated effector memory CD45RA+ cells. The germline V gene has CDR1 MGHRA and CDR2 YSYEKL. Unmatched junction bases numbered 5, after V lost 1 base and J lost 3 bases. The CDR3 length is 15 residues. With regard to this clone: What it binds is not known.

Produced via immunoSEQ multiplex PCR; TCRdb's table is partial and in-frame only. Of about 2 million clones in the sample, about 95% were seen once. This clonotype was sampled from a man aged 18 to 30 in good health. The chain combines TRBV4-1 with TRBJ2-7, with 8 positions matching TRBD2. The sequencing input was naive CD8+ T cells sorted from blood. The CDR3 protein is CASSQVSGGNYEQYF. DNA for the CDR3: TGCGCCAGCAGCCAAGTAAGCGGGGGAAACTACGAGCAGTACTTC.